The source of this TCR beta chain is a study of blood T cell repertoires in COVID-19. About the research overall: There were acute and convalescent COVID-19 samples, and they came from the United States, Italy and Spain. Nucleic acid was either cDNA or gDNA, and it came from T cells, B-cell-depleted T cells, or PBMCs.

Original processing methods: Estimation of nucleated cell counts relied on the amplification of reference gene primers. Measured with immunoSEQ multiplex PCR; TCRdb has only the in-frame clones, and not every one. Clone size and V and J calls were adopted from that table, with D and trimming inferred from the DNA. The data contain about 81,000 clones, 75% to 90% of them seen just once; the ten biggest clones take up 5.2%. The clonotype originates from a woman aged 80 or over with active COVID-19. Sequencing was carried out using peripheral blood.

The CDR3 region is CASSEFGRGAQKNYGYTF. In DNA form, the CDR3 reads TGTGCCAGCAGTGAATTCGGCAGGGGGGCTCAAAAGAACTATGGCTACACCTTC. V usage is TRBV6-1 and J usage is TRBJ1-2; TRBD1 matches 7 bases. With V trimmed by 2 bases and J by 2 bases, 14 bases remained unmatched. Germline CDR1 reads MNHNS; CDR2 reads SASEGT. The CDR3 is made up of 18 amino acids.